Following are 11 T cell receptor beta chains from one sample sequenced in a study of T cell responses to AZD1222 COVID-19 vaccine. Data came from immunoSEQ multiplex PCR; TCRdb stores just in-frame clones and leaves some out. The sample contains 160,000 or so clones, approximately 90% of which appear only once. The sample here was peripheral blood, taken on day 0 of AZD1222 vaccination. The receptors were sampled from an adult in good health.

The chain uses TRBV2 and TRBJ2-6; tentatively, D is TRBD1 (5 bases). V shed 5 bases and J shed 0 bases, with 8 bases lying between them. Per germline, CDR1 SNHLY and CDR2 FYNNEI. This CDR3 has 15 residues. The CDR3 DNA is TGTGCCAGCAGTCCTGGGGCCTCTGGGGCCAACGTCCTGACTTTC. This codes for CASSPGASGANVLTF.

V gene TRBV5-1 combines with J gene TRBJ1-5; no reliable D call. Deletions cut 0 bases from V and 3 bases from J, with 10 bases between. The CDR3 has 15 amino acids. From germline, CDR1 is SGHRS and CDR2 YFSETQ. The CDR3 loop is CASSLEPGTNQPQHF. The DNA for the CDR3 is TGCGCCAGCAGCTTGGAGCCAGGAACCAATCAGCCCCAGCATTTT.

The chain recombines TRBV15 with TRBJ1-4; D is ambiguous. Trimming removed 8 bases from V and 3 bases from J, with 7 bases in between. In germline, CDR1 is LNHNV, CDR2 YYDKDF (reference sequence). The CDR3 runs to 12 residues. CDR3 in DNA: TGTGCCACCTCCGGACCTAATGAAAAACTGTTTTTT. Its protein product is CATSGPNEKLFF.

The CDR3 nucleotides are TGTGCCACCAGCCAAACCGGAAACACCATATATTTT. Amino acid sequence: CATSQTGNTIYF. V usage is TRBV15 and J usage is TRBJ1-3; D call uncertain. Germline V CDR1 and CDR2: LNHNV, YYDKDF (reference sequence). CDR3 length: 12 residues. V shed 5 bases and J shed 4 bases, with 6 bases lying between them.

Turning to this clone: Other nucleotide sequences in the sample specify the same CDR3. CDR3 DNA: TGCGCCAGCAGCTCCGCGGGGGCTTACAATGAGCAGTTCTTC. Its translation: CASSSAGAYNEQFF. The V gene is TRBV5-1, the J gene TRBJ2-1; TRBD2 might be the D (7 bases). The germline V gene encodes CDR1 SGHRS and CDR2 YFSETQ. Trimming cost V 3 bases and J 4 bases, with 11 bases left between them. The CDR3 spans 14 residues.

The chain employs TRBV12-3 or TRBV12-4 and TRBJ2-7; 8 bases map to TRBD1. V dropped 5 bases and J dropped 3; count of bases not matched to a gene: 3. The CDR3 is 13 amino acids. CDR3 region: CASSVDRDYEQYF. In DNA form, the CDR3 reads TGTGCCAGCAGTGTGGACAGGGACTACGAGCAGTACTTC.

The V gene is TRBV4-1, the J gene TRBJ1-5, with D maybe TRBD1 (5 bases). Germline V gene data show CDR1 as MGHRA and CDR2 as YSYEKL. The V and J ends lost 0 bases and 9 bases respectively, with 18 bases between them. CDR3 length equals 16 residues. DNA of the CDR3: TGCGCCAGCAGCCAAGACGGCAGGGCCCGATTATGGCCCCAGCATTTT. Its translation: CASSQDGRARLWPQHF.

The rearrangement joins TRBV5-5 to TRBJ1-2; TRBD1 matches at 9 bases. Trimming took 3 bases from V and 1 from J; bases not matched to a gene: 13. CDR1 SGHKS and CDR2 YYEKEE come from the germline V gene (reference sequence). The CDR3 consists of 18 residues. CDR3 amino acids: CASSSLFRDRVVNYGYTF. The DNA for the CDR3 is TGTGCCAGCAGCTCTCTCTTCCGGGACAGGGTCGTTAACTATGGCTACACCTTC.

The chain couples TRBV5-8 to TRBJ1-1; no definite D call. Germline-derived CDR1 and CDR2 are SGHTS and YDEGEE. The CDR3 is 15 amino acids. Written as DNA, the CDR3 is TGTGCGCTAAGCCGGGCGGCTACCCTGAACACTGAAGCTTTCTTT. Protein product: CALSRAATLNTEAFF.

V is TRBV19 and J is TRBJ2-1; D gene unclear. V lost 1 base, J lost 3 bases, and 13 bases lay in between. This CDR3 comprises 16 residues. The germline gives CDR1 LNHDA, CDR2 SQIVND (reference sequence). The CDR3 DNA sequence: TGTGCCAGTAGTATAGTCCCTCTGAAAAACTACAATGAGCAGTTCTTC. Amino acid sequence: CASSIVPLKNYNEQFF.

The chain recombines TRBV5-1 with TRBJ2-7; TRBD1 might be the D (6 bases). Germline V gene data show CDR1 as SGHRS and CDR2 as YFSETQ. V was trimmed by 4 bases and J by 6 bases, leaving 17 bases between them. The CDR3 is made up of 14 amino acids. The CDR3 sequence: CASSTPGQSLEQYF. Written as DNA, the CDR3 is TGCGCCAGCAGCACCCCGGGACAATCCCTCGAGCAGTACTTC.